This TCR beta chain emerged from a study of T-cell reconstitution after alpha-beta-depleted transplantation in children. Preparation of the TCRbeta library was carried out with unique molecular identifiers. TCRdb recomputed calls from the PCR reads with MiXCR, one row per CDR3 protein. The table has around 240,000 distinct CDR3 sequences, roughly 8.2% seen once. Study results and limitations: Newly made T cells mostly supplied T-cell counts and diversity one year after transplant. Several hundred expanded graft clones reportedly were the source of alpha-beta T cells about two months after transplant.

CDR3 length: 13 amino acids. The germline V and J ends were trimmed by 7 bases and 2 bases, with 9 bases remaining between them. Germline V gene data show CDR1 as KGHDR and CDR2 as SFDVKD. This clonotype was found many times. Its antigen is unknown. This TCR came from a male patient aged 10 to 17 who had a stem cell transplant for acute lymphoblastic leukemia, so the T cells may come from the graft donor. The chain uses TRBV24-1 and TRBJ2-3, with TRBD2 as a possible D gene (6 bases). The starting material was PBMCs, mostly from graft donor cells, obtained 180 days after TCRalphabeta/CD19-depleted stem cell transplant. CDR3 coding DNA: TGTGCCACCAGCGGGGGAGCCACAGATACGCAGTATTTT. Protein: CATSGGATDTQYF.